One T cell receptor beta chain is described in this entry. Its antigen is not known. Each CDR3 protein is one row after TCRdb ran MiXCR on the RT-PCR reads. The sample holds about 520,000 distinct CDR3 sequences, about 25% seen once. The sample belongs to a study of response to subunit inactivated influenza vaccine. Findings and caveats of the study: That few new T cells are recruited by each seasonal influenza vaccination was the authors' suggestion.

J lost 8 bases, V lost 6 bases, and 13 bases had no gene match. The CDR3 sequence is 15 residues long. Germline V gene lookup returns CDR1 DFQATT and CDR2 SNEGSKA (reference sequence). The clonotype originates from a man aged 50-59 years who received an inactivated influenza vaccine. The chain combines TRBV20-1 with TRBJ1-6; 7 bases match TRBD1. The source was CD4+ T cells sorted from PBMCs, collected 4 to 6 days after vaccination. CDR3: CSATGGDSADSPLHF. The CDR3 nucleotides are TGCAGTGCCACGGGGGGGGACAGTGCCGATTCACCCCTCCACTTT.